This T cell receptor (beta chain) was sequenced for a study of T-cell memory formation after mild COVID-19. Findings and limits, study-wide: Those CD4+ clones that contracted were mainly in CM and EM (CD8+ ones in EMRA). Pre-infection memory carried some responding clones, suggesting that cross-reactive memory joined. In second-wave clones peaking day 37, SARS-CoV-2 specificity remained unconfirmed.

Amplification by 5'RACE using constant-segment primers produced TCR alpha and TCR beta cDNA libraries that carried sample barcodes and UMIs. TCRdb re-called the 5' RACE reads with MiXCR, one entry per CDR3 protein. This sample has 350,000 or so distinct CDR3 sequences; over 10% occur once, and the top ten carry about 21%. Germline CDR1 and CDR2: SGDLS and YYNGEE. The CDR3 extends over 13 amino acids. V was cut by 0 bases and J by 8 bases, with 11 bases left in between. The table lists this clonotype with a few counts. Its specificity is not known. The V gene is TRBV9, the J gene TRBJ1-2; D is possibly TRBD1 (5 bases). Sequenced input: PBMCs or a T cell subset sorted from them (not recorded which). The clonotype comes from a young man who had mild COVID-19 (a few samples of this study predate the infection). Cell type and time point are not known. CDR3 coding DNA: TGTGCCAGCAGCGTAGCTCAGGGAATGGGCTACACCTTC. It codes for CASSVAQGMGYTF.